One T cell receptor beta chain is described in this entry. The protocol was immunoSEQ multiplex PCR, while the TCRdb copy is restricted to in-frame clones and leaves out a portion. This sample has 250,000 to 300,000 clones, with roughly 93% found just once. The V end lost 5 bases, the J end lost 3 bases, and 8 bases lay between the germline ends. This CDR3 has 12 amino acids. The germline gives CDR1 MDHEN, CDR2 SYDVKM. The data were obtained in a study of blood T cell repertoires in COVID-19. Across the study: In each case, the material was cDNA or gDNA derived from T cells, B-cell-depleted T cells, or PBMCs.

The chain combines TRBV28 with TRBJ2-7; unclear D gene. The source of this sequence is a woman in her 40s with acute COVID-19. The sequencing sample was made of PBMCs or T cells enriched from blood (not recorded which). The CDR3 region is CASSRDLYEQYF. The CDR3, as DNA: TGTGCCAGCAGTCGAGATCTCTACGAGCAGTACTTC.